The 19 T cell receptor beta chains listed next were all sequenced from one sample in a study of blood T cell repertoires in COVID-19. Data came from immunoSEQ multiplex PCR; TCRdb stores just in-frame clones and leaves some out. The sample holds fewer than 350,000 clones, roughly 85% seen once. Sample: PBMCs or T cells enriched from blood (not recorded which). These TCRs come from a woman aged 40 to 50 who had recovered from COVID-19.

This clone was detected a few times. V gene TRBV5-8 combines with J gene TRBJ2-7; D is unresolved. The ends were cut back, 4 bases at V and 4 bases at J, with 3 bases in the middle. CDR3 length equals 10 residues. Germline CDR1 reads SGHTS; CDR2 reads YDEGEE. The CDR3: CASSRYEQYF. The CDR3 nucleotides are TGTGCCAGCAGCCGGTACGAGCAGTACTTC.

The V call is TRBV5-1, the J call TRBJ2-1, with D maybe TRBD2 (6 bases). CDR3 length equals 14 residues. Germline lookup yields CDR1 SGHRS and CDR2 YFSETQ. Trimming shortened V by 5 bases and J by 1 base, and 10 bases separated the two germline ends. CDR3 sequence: CASRTSNSYNEQFF. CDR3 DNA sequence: TGCGCCAGCAGGACTAGTAATTCCTACAATGAGCAGTTCTTC.

The CDR3 loop reads CASSIPGLGSSYNEQFF. The CDR3 DNA reads TGTGCCAGTAGTATACCCGGTTTAGGGAGCTCCTACAATGAGCAGTTCTTC. The chain has TRBV19 and TRBJ2-1, with D maybe TRBD2 (5 bases). V lost 2 bases and J 0 bases, leaving 14 bases between the germline ends. The germline gives CDR1 LNHDA, CDR2 SQIVND (reference sequence). This CDR3 is 17 amino acids long.

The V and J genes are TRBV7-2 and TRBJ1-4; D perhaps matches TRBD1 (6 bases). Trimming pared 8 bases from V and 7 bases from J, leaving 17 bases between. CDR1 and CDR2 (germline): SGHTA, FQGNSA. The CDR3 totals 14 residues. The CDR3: CASSQTGTIEKLFF. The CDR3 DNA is TGTGCCAGCTCCCAAACAGGGACGATTGAAAAACTGTTTTTT.

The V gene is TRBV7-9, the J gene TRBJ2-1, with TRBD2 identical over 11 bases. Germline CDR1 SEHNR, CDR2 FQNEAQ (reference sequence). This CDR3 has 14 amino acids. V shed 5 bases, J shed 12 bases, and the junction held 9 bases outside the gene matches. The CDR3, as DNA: TGTGCCAGCAGCGTCGGGACTAGCGGAGAAGGGCAGTTCTTC. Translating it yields CASSVGTSGEGQFF.

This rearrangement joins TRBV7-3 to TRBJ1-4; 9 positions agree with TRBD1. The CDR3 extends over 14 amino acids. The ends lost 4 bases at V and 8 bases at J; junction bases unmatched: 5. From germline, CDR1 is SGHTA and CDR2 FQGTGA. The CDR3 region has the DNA TGTGCCAGCAGCTCGACAGGGGGATTAGAAAAACTGTTTTTT. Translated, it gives CASSSTGGLEKLFF.

The CDR3 protein is CASGMSGQLVYNEQFF. The CDR3, as DNA: TGTGCCAGCGGGATGAGCGGCCAGTTGGTCTACAATGAGCAGTTCTTC. The chain employs TRBV3-1 (or the pseudogene TRBV3-2) and TRBJ2-1; a possible D gene is TRBD2 (5 bases). CDR3 length equals 16 residues. Deletions cut 8 bases from V and 3 bases from J, with 20 bases between. CDR1 and CDR2 from the germline V gene are LGHDT and YNNKEL (reference sequence).

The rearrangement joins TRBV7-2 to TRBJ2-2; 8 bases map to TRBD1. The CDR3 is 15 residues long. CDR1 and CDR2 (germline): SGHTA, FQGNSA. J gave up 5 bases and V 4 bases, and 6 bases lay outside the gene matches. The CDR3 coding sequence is TGTGCCAGCAGCTCCCAGGGGGCGCAGACCGGGGAGCTGTTTTTT. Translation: CASSSQGAQTGELFF.

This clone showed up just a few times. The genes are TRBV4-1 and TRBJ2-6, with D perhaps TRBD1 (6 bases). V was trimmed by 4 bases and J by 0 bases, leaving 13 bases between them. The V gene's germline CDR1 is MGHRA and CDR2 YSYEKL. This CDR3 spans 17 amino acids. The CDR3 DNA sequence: TGCGCCAGCAGCCGGACGACAGGCGGCTCTGGGGCCAACGTCCTGACTTTC. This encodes CASSRTTGGSGANVLTF.

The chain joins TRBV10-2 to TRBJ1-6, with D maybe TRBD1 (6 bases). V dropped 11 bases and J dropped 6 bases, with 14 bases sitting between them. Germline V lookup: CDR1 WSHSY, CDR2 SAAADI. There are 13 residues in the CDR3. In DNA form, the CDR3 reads TGCGCCGGTCGACAGGCCTTTAATTCACCCCTCCACTTT. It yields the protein CAGRQAFNSPLHF.

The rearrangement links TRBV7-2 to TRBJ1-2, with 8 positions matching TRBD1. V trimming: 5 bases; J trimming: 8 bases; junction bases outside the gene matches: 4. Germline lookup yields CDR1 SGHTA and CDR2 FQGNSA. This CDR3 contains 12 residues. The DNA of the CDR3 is TGTGCCAGCAGCGCCGGACAGGGAGGCTACACCTTC. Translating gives CASSAGQGGYTF. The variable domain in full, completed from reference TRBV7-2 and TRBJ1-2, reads GAGVSQSPSNKVTEKGKDVELRCDPISGHTALYWYRQSLGQGLEFLIYFQGNSAPDKSGLPSDRFSAERTGGSVSTLTIQRTQQEDSAVYLCASSAGQGGYTFGSGTRLTVV.

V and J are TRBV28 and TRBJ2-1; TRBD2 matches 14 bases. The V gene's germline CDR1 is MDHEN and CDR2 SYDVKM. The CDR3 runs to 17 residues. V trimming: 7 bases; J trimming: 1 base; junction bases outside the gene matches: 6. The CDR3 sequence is CASKGTSGRGSYNEQFF. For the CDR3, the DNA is TGTGCCAGCAAAGGGACTAGCGGGAGAGGATCCTACAATGAGCAGTTCTTC.

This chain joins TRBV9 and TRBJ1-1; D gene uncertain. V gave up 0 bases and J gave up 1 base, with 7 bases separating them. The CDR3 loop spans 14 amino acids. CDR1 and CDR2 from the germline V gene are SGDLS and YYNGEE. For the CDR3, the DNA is TGTGCCAGCAGCGTAGGTGAGGCGAACACTGAAGCTTTCTTT. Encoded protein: CASSVGEANTEAFF. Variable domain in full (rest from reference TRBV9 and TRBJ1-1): DSGVTQTPKHLITATGQRVTLRCSPRSGDLSVYWYQQSLDQGLQFLIQYYNGEERAKGNILERFSAQQFPDLHSELNLSSLELGDSALYFCASSVGEANTEAFFGQGTRLTVV.

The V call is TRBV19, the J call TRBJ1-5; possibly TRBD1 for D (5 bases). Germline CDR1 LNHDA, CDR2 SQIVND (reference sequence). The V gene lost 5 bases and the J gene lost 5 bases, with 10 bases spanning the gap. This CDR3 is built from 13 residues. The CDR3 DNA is TGTGCCAGTAGTGTCCAGGGCGATCAGCCCCAGCATTTT. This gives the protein CASSVQGDQPQHF.

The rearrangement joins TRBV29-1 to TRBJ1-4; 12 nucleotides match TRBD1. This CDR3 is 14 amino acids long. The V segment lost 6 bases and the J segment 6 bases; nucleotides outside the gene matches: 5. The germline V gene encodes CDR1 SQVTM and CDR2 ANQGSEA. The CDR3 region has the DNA TGCAGCGTGGGACAGGGGGCGAGGGATGAAAAACTGTTTTTT. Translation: CSVGQGARDEKLFF.

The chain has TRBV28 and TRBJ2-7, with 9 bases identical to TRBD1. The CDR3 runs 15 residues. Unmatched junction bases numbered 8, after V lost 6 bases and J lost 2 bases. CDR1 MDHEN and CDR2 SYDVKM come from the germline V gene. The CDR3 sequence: CASSLQGAPAYEQYF. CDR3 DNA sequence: TGTGCCAGCAGCCTACAGGGGGCCCCAGCCTACGAGCAGTACTTC. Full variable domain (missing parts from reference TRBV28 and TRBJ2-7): DVKVTQSSRYLVKRTGEKVFLECVQDMDHENMFWYRQDPGLGLRLIYFSYDVKMKEKGDIPEGYSVSREKKERFSLILESASTNQTSMYLCASSLQGAPAYEQYFGPGTRLTVT.

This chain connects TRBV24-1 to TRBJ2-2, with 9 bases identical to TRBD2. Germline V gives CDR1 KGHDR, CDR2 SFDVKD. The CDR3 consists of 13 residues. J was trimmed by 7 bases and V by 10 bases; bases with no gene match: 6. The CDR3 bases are TGTGCCACGTATAGCGGGAGCGGCGGGGAGCTGTTTTTT. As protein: CATYSGSGGELFF.

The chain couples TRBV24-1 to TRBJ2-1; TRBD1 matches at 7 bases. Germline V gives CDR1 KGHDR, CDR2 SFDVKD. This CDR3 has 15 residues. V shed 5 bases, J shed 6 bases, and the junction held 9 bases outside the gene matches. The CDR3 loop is CATSAPGTARNEQFF. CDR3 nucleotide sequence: TGTGCCACCAGTGCTCCTGGGACAGCCCGCAATGAGCAGTTCTTC.

The CDR3 loop is CASSSALQGARSPLHF. CDR3 DNA sequence: TGTGCCAGCAGCTCTGCGCTACAGGGGGCTCGATCACCCCTCCACTTT. This chain joins TRBV5-6 and TRBJ1-6; 9 nucleotides align to TRBD1. The germline V gene encodes CDR1 SGHDT and CDR2 YYEEEE. Trimming removed 3 bases from V and 10 bases from J; junction bases left unmatched: 11. The CDR3 runs 16 residues.